The clone carrying this T cell receptor (beta chain) appeared a few times. The antigen is not known. The CDR3 runs 13 residues. Germline CDR1 and CDR2: DFQATT and SNEGSKA (reference sequence). The germline V and J ends were trimmed by 4 bases and 3 bases, with 10 bases remaining between them. Using unique molecular identifiers, the investigators prepared the TCRbeta library. TCRdb reprocessed the PCR reads with MiXCR, giving one entry per CDR3 protein. Of approximately 500,000 distinct CDR3 sequences in the sample, roughly 10% were seen once. The data belong to a study of T-cell reconstitution after alpha-beta-depleted transplantation in children. Study-level points and caveats: When one year had passed after transplant, most T-cell counts and diversity came from newly produced T cells. For some patients, TCRbeta diversity was high at day 60 because of recipient T cells and thymic progenitors that survived. Two months or so post-transplant, alpha-beta T cells reportedly derived from several hundred expanded graft clones.

This chain connects TRBV20-1 to TRBJ2-1; possible D gene TRBD1, 5 bases. The sample was PBMCs, taken before TCRalphabeta/CD19-depleted stem cell transplant. The clonotype was recovered from a child younger than 10 with inherited bone marrow failure, due to receive a stem cell transplant. The CDR3 region is CSATGLFYNEQFF. The CDR3 region has the DNA TGCAGTGCTACAGGGCTCTTCTACAATGAGCAGTTCTTC.